The present T cell receptor (beta chain) was sequenced within a study of T cell changes during pregnancy in multiple sclerosis (dated by TCRdb to about 2019). Study-wide context: Changes in the T cell repertoire over the course of pregnancy were examined in this study in women with multiple sclerosis.

The V end loses 1 base and the J end loses 4 bases, and a stretch of 11 bases separates them. For CDR1 and CDR2, the germline V gene lists SGHVS and FNYEAQ. From the cysteine up to the phenylalanine, the CDR3 has a length of 15 residues. Only the CDR3 DNA stays, 45 bases, in frame from base 1. About this clone itself: The target of this receptor is not known. Base quality data are lacking; no much larger clone is found one base away.

Library preparation used the immunoSEQ multiplex PCR assay. The table comes from immuneACCESS by way of TCRdb, which keeps in-frame sequences with V and J called. Part of the clones is missing from these tables; in studies checked, under half for an unresolved V gene and the rest for unknown reasons. The sample records some 62,000 clones, approximately 90% of which are singletons. The ten largest clones capture roughly 3% of the sample. This sample comprised peripheral blood, obtained in the second trimester of pregnancy. This receptor was obtained from a female donor in good health, enrolled as a control in a pregnancy study. The chain was built from TRBV7-6 and TRBJ2-1; the D gene is possibly TRBD1, with 5 bases matching. CDR3 region: CASSLVGAEYNEQFF. The nucleotide sequence is TGTGCCAGCAGCTTAGTTGGGGCTGAGTACAATGAGCAGTTCTTC. Reference TRBV7-6 and TRBJ2-1 proteins supply the regions before and after the CDR3; the full variable domain is: GAGVSQSPRYKVTKRGQDVALRCDPISGHVSLYWYRQALGQGPEFLTYFNYEAQQDKSGLPNDRFSAERPEGSISTLTIQRTEQRDSAMYRCASSLVGAEYNEQFFGPGTRLTVL.